The T cell receptor (beta chain) under discussion was sequenced for a study of T cells of healthy individuals. This clonotype was recorded at least ten times. The V segment lost 0 bases and the J segment 4 bases; nucleotides outside the gene matches: 9. This CDR3 is built from 16 residues. Germline V gene lookup returns CDR1 DFQATT and CDR2 SNEGSKA (reference sequence). TCRdb independently ran MiXCR on the 5' RACE reads; one entry per CDR3 protein. Altogether some 82,000 distinct CDR3 sequences are present, approximately 5.4% being singletons, with the ten largest covering 7.5% to 9.5%. The chain employs TRBV20-1 and TRBJ2-3; 8 bases fit TRBD2. The receptor comes from a female donor in good health. As DNA, the CDR3 is TGCAGTGCTAGAGATTTGACTAGCGTTTATCCAGATACGCAGTATTTT. Translating it yields CSARDLTSVYPDTQYF.